Presented here are 29 T cell receptor beta chains from one specimen sequenced in a study of blood T cell repertoires in COVID-19. Sequencing was performed with immunoSEQ multiplex PCR; in TCRdb, only in-frame clones are kept and a portion is missing. In the table there are some 260,000 clones, around four fifths of which are singletons. The sample taken for sequencing was PBMCs or T cells enriched from blood (not recorded which). These receptors were collected from a young man with acute COVID-19.

This clone was seen just once. The chain is built from TRBV24-1 and TRBJ2-3; 11 bases fit TRBD2. The CDR3 runs 19 residues. Germline V lookup: CDR1 KGHDR, CDR2 SFDVKD. The V and J ends lost 4 bases and 4 bases, in that order; junction bases with no gene match: 15. CDR3 sequence (DNA): TGTGCCACCAGTGACCGAACTAAAACTAGCGGGAGTAGGTCAGATACGCAGTATTTT. Translating gives CATSDRTKTSGSRSDTQYF.

The sample holds a few counts of this clone. The rearrangement joins TRBV7-2 to TRBJ1-2; D is uncertain. The V gene's germline CDR1 is SGHTA and CDR2 FQGNSA. V was shortened by 1 base and J by 0 bases, with 9 bases between the two germline ends. The CDR3 has 15 residues. The CDR3 DNA follows: TGTGCCAGCAGCTTAGGCACAGTACCTAACTATGGCTACACCTTC. Translating it yields CASSLGTVPNYGYTF.

This rearrangement joins TRBV9 to TRBJ1-2; D uncertain. With 1 base removed from V and 2 bases from J, the gap between germline ends came to 6 bases. The CDR3 spans 13 residues. CDR1 and CDR2 from the germline V gene are SGDLS and YYNGEE. CDR3 sequence reads: CASSVKENYGYTF. In DNA form, the CDR3 reads TGTGCCAGCAGCGTAAAGGAGAACTATGGCTACACCTTC.

The chain combines TRBV27 with TRBJ2-3; 12 bases fit TRBD2. J lost 4 bases, V lost 6 bases, and 5 bases had no gene match. Germline V gene lookup returns CDR1 MNHEY and CDR2 SMNVEV (reference sequence). CDR3 length: 15 amino acids. CDR3 protein: CASSRLAGAADTQYF. CDR3 bases: TGTGCCAGCAGCAGACTAGCGGGAGCCGCAGATACGCAGTATTTT.

This clone was seen a few times. The chain's CDR3 is CASSQDTGRNQPQHF. The CDR3 DNA follows: TGCGCCAGCAGCCAAGACACAGGACGCAATCAGCCCCAGCATTTT. The chain combines TRBV4-3 with TRBJ1-5; TRBD1 might be the D (5 bases). The CDR3 runs to 15 residues. Germline lookup yields CDR1 LGHNA and CDR2 YSLEER. The germline V and J ends were trimmed by 0 bases and 2 bases, with 8 bases remaining between them.

The chain links TRBV3-1 (or the pseudogene TRBV3-2) to TRBJ2-2; D is unresolved. V was cut by 1 base and J by 3 bases, with 21 bases left in between. This CDR3 has 19 residues. CDR1 and CDR2 from the germline V gene are LGHDT and YNNKEL (reference sequence). The CDR3 here is CASSQVSSGFEIYTGELFF. DNA of the CDR3: TGTGCCAGCAGCCAAGTTAGTTCAGGCTTTGAAATTTACACCGGGGAGCTGTTTTTT.

The chain couples TRBV4-1 to TRBJ2-3, with D tentatively TRBD2 (7 bases). Between the trimmed V and J ends, which lost 4 bases and 3 bases, there was a span of 17 bases. The CDR3 totals 16 residues. CDR1 and CDR2 from the germline V gene are MGHRA and YSYEKL. CDR3 coding DNA: TGCGCCAGCAGCCCCCGGGTGGGGGGGGCTACAGATACGCAGTATTTT. Translated: CASSPRVGGATDTQYF.

Concerning this clone: The identical CDR3 is also encoded by other nucleotide sequences in the sample. This chain links TRBV20-1 with TRBJ1-1; D is possibly TRBD1 (6 bases). V lost 3 bases, J lost 0 bases, and 11 bases lay in between. Germline CDR1 is DFQATT and CDR2 is SNEGSKA (reference sequence). This CDR3 comprises 14 residues. The CDR3 DNA reads TGCAGTGCTAGTGGGCAGGGGATGAACACTGAAGCTTTCTTT. It encodes CSASGQGMNTEAFF.

This clone was picked up one time. The genes are TRBV5-8 and TRBJ1-5; 7 bases align to TRBD1. The CDR3 contains 14 residues. V shed 4 bases, J shed 11 bases, and the junction held 12 bases outside the gene matches. Germline loops: CDR1 SGHTS, CDR2 YDEGEE. The CDR3 region has the DNA TGTGCCAGCAGCGAATACGCTGGAGGGGGCTCCCAGCATTTT. Amino acid sequence: CASSEYAGGGSQHF.

This clone was seen a single time. The rearrangement uses TRBV28 and TRBJ2-2; maybe TRBD2 (6 bases). The CDR3 sequence is 15 residues long. V shed 3 bases and J shed 0 bases, with 8 bases lying between them. From germline, CDR1 is MDHEN and CDR2 SYDVKM. CDR3 region: CASSFAGPNTGELFF. As DNA, the CDR3 is TGTGCCAGCAGTTTTGCGGGGCCGAACACCGGGGAGCTGTTTTTT.

V and J are TRBV6-5 and TRBJ2-7; TRBD1 matches 9 bases. Trimming cost V 6 bases and J 8 bases; bases outside gene matches: 8. CDR1 and CDR2 from the germline V gene are MNHEY and SVGAGI. The CDR3 totals 13 residues. This CDR3 reads CASSQGTGSKQYV. For the CDR3, the DNA is TGTGCCAGCAGCCAAGGGACAGGGAGTAAGCAGTACGTC.

V is TRBV28 and J is TRBJ2-1; TRBD1 aligns across 9 bases. The CDR3 is made up of 15 amino acids. Germline assignment: CDR1 MDHEN and CDR2 SYDVKM. V gave up 10 bases and J gave up 8 bases; unmatched junction bases: 15. CDR3 residues: CAILPTGTGLDEQFF. CDR3 sequence (DNA): TGTGCCATCCTGCCGACCGGGACAGGGTTGGATGAGCAGTTCTTC.

CDR3 sequence: CASSRPGRDEKLFF. The CDR3 nucleotides are TGTGCCAGCAGTCGGCCGGGAAGGGATGAAAAACTGTTTTTT. V is TRBV27 and J is TRBJ1-4; D remains ambiguous. The CDR3 spans 14 residues. V lost 5 bases, J lost 6 bases, and 13 bases lay in between. Germline CDR1 MNHEY, CDR2 SMNVEV (reference sequence).

This chain connects TRBV28 to TRBJ1-4, with D possibly being TRBD1 (5 bases). Trimming removed 7 bases at V and 6 bases at J, with 12 bases between. CDR1 MDHEN and CDR2 SYDVKM come from the germline V gene. CDR3 length: 13 amino acids. The CDR3 protein is CASNDGGYEKLFF. Here the CDR3 DNA reads TGTGCCAGCAACGACGGGGGGTATGAAAAACTGTTTTTT.

The chain couples TRBV5-1 to TRBJ1-1; TRBD1 matches 7 bases. The CDR3 extends over 15 amino acids. Germline CDR1 is SGHRS and CDR2 is YFSETQ. Trimming cost V 7 bases and J 0 bases; bases outside gene matches: 9. The CDR3: CASHRDSFMNTEAFF. The CDR3, as DNA: TGCGCCAGCCACCGGGACAGCTTCATGAACACTGAAGCTTTCTTT.

This clone occurred once. The chain is built from TRBV2 and TRBJ1-5, with D perhaps TRBD1 (5 bases). The CDR3 totals 15 residues. In germline, CDR1 is SNHLY, CDR2 FYNNEI. V lost 7 bases to trimming and J lost 5 bases, with 18 bases between them. For the CDR3, the DNA is TGTGCCAGCACTGGGATTCAGGGAGGACATCAGCCCCAGCATTTT. This sequence encodes CASTGIQGGHQPQHF.

This chain connects TRBV19 to TRBJ1-1, with D possibly being TRBD1 (6 bases). The ends were cut back, 1 base at V and 0 bases at J, with 15 bases in the middle. CDR1 and CDR2 (germline): LNHDA, SQIVND (reference sequence). The CDR3 is 17 amino acids. The CDR3 here is CASSIGAGDMMNTEAFF. The DNA for the CDR3 is TGTGCCAGTAGTATAGGGGCAGGGGATATGATGAACACTGAAGCTTTCTTT. The full variable domain, completed using reference TRBV19 and TRBJ1-1, is DGGITQSPKYLFRKEGQNVTLSCEQNLNHDAMYWYRQDPGQGLRLIYYSQIVNDFQKGDIAEGYSVSREKKESFPLTVTSAQKNPTAFYLCASSIGAGDMMNTEAFFGQGTRLTVV.

This sequence joins TRBV5-6 and TRBJ2-7; TRBD1 agrees at 8 bases. CDR3 size: 16 residues. Germline CDR1 is SGHDT and CDR2 is YYEEEE. Unmatched junction bases numbered 9, after V lost 4 bases and J lost 0 bases. As DNA, the CDR3 is TGTGCCAGCAGCCTACTTGGGACAGGTAGCTCCTACGAGCAGTACGTC. It codes for CASSLLGTGSSYEQYV.

This clone was detected a few times. The rearrangement uses TRBV3-1 (or the pseudogene TRBV3-2) and TRBJ2-1; 8 bases agree with TRBD2. The CDR3 sequence is 15 residues long. Trimming at V came to 5 bases and at J to 1 base, leaving 4 bases not matched to a gene. The germline CDR1 and CDR2 sequences are LGHDT and YNNKEL (reference sequence). In nucleotides, the CDR3 is TGTGCCAGCAGCTCAGCGGGGGTTTCCTACAATGAGCAGTTCTTC. Amino acids: CASSSAGVSYNEQFF.

The chain links TRBV10-2 to TRBJ1-1; 7 nucleotides align to TRBD1. Germline CDR1 reads WSHSY; CDR2 reads SAAADI. The V and J ends lost 0 bases and 1 base, in that order; junction bases with no gene match: 5. The CDR3 is made up of 16 amino acids. The CDR3 region has the DNA TGCGCCAGCAGTGAGTCGACAGGGTTGGGGAACACTGAAGCTTTCTTT. This codes for CASSESTGLGNTEAFF.

This clone was counted once. The chain is built from TRBV5-5 and TRBJ2-1; TRBD1 matches 9 bases. The germline V gene has CDR1 SGHKS and CDR2 YYEKEE (reference sequence). V shed 1 base and J 2 bases; nucleotides not matched to a gene: 1. The CDR3 runs 15 residues. In DNA, the CDR3 is TGTGCCAGCAGCTTGACAGGGGGCGCCTACAATGAGCAGTTCTTC. Translated: CASSLTGGAYNEQFF.

The chain has TRBV27 and TRBJ2-7; TRBD1 agrees at 7 bases. Germline trimming cut 5 bases from V and 4 bases from J; bases unmatched to any gene: 5. The CDR3 is 13 amino acids. Germline V lookup: CDR1 MNHEY, CDR2 SMNVEV (reference sequence). The CDR3 sequence is CASSRMGQYEQYV. CDR3 bases: TGTGCCAGCAGTCGCATGGGACAGTACGAGCAGTACGTC.

The table lists this clone with a count of one. V gene TRBV27 combines with J gene TRBJ1-1; maybe TRBD1 (6 bases). CDR3 length: 14 amino acids. In germline, CDR1 is MNHEY, CDR2 SMNVEV (reference sequence). The ends were cut back, 8 bases at V and 4 bases at J, with 17 bases in the middle. The CDR3 is CASRQQGIGTEAFF. Written as DNA, the CDR3 is TGTGCCAGCCGGCAACAGGGCATTGGCACTGAAGCTTTCTTT.

The rearrangement uses TRBV7-2 and TRBJ1-6; TRBD1 is a possible D gene (6 bases). Germline CDR1 and CDR2: SGHTA and FQGNSA. This CDR3 contains 16 residues. The V gene lost 0 bases and the J gene lost 6 bases, with 12 bases spanning the gap. CDR3 in amino acids: CASSLAWPGVNSPLHF. CDR3 coding DNA: TGTGCCAGCAGCTTAGCCTGGCCAGGGGTTAATTCACCCCTCCACTTT. The full variable domain, its missing parts supplied by reference TRBV7-2 and TRBJ1-6, is GAGVSQSPSNKVTEKGKDVELRCDPISGHTALYWYRQSLGQGLEFLIYFQGNSAPDKSGLPSDRFSAERTGGSVSTLTIQRTQQEDSAVYLCASSLAWPGVNSPLHFGNGTRLTVT.

J is TRBJ1-4 and V is TRBV28; D might be TRBD1 (5 bases). CDR3 length: 16 amino acids. Trimming took off 5 bases at V and 0 bases at J, with 13 bases between the two ends. CDR1 MDHEN and CDR2 SYDVKM come from the germline V gene. Here the CDR3 reads CASSNPRTTTNEKLFF. The CDR3 region has the DNA TGTGCCAGCAGTAACCCTAGGACAACAACTAATGAAAAACTGTTTTTT. Complete variable domain (other parts from reference TRBV28 and TRBJ1-4): DVKVTQSSRYLVKRTGEKVFLECVQDMDHENMFWYRQDPGLGLRLIYFSYDVKMKEKGDIPEGYSVSREKKERFSLILESASTNQTSMYLCASSNPRTTTNEKLFFGSGTQLSVL.

This sequence joins TRBV7-2 and TRBJ2-5, with 8 bases matching TRBD2. The CDR3 runs to 14 residues. J was trimmed by 9 bases and V by 5 bases; bases with no gene match: 11. Germline CDR1 SGHTA, CDR2 FQGNSA. The CDR3 region has the DNA TGTGCCAGCAGCCCTCGGGCGACGGGGGGGGCCCAGTACTTC. It yields the protein CASSPRATGGAQYF.

Worth noting for this clone: Other DNA sequences of this sample code for an identical CDR3. This chain connects TRBV19 to TRBJ1-6; a possible D gene is TRBD1 (5 bases). The CDR3 has 14 residues. Germline V lookup: CDR1 LNHDA, CDR2 SQIVND (reference sequence). Trimming stripped 3 bases from V and 7 bases from J, with 10 bases between. CDR3: CASSIGQGNSPLHF. CDR3 nucleotides: TGTGCCAGTAGTATTGGCCAGGGAAATTCACCCCTCCACTTT.

This chain links TRBV6-2 or TRBV6-3 with TRBJ2-1, with TRBD2 matching 10 bases. The CDR3 totals 13 residues. V lost 6 bases and J lost 9; bases outside the gene matches: 5. In germline, CDR1 is MNHEY, CDR2 SVGEGT. The CDR3 loop reads CASSLSGGTEQFF. The CDR3 DNA follows: TGTGCCAGCAGCCTTAGCGGGGGGACTGAGCAGTTCTTC.

The chain combines TRBV7-2 with TRBJ1-2; 9 bases fit TRBD1. CDR1 and CDR2 from the germline V gene are SGHTA and FQGNSA. The trim removed 3 bases at V and 8 bases at J, leaving 7 bases unmatched. CDR3 size: 14 residues. As DNA, the CDR3 is TGTGCCAGCAGCTTCTTACAGGGGGCGGAGGGCTACACCTTC. Translated: CASSFLQGAEGYTF. The whole variable domain, filled in from reference TRBV7-2 and TRBJ1-2, reads GAGVSQSPSNKVTEKGKDVELRCDPISGHTALYWYRQSLGQGLEFLIYFQGNSAPDKSGLPSDRFSAERTGGSVSTLTIQRTQQEDSAVYLCASSFLQGAEGYTFGSGTRLTVV.